A single sample gave rise to the 2 T cell receptor beta chains below, sequenced in a study of regulatory T cells in long-lasting Graves disease. Combining iRepertoire HTBI primers with Arm-PCR of CDR3 regions, the authors built TCR beta libraries. TCRdb independently ran MiXCR on the multiplex PCR reads; one entry per CDR3 protein. The data hold more than 300,000 distinct CDR3 sequences, with 15% to 20% observed a single time. The sample's time point: newly diagnosed GD, antithyroid drugs for less than 3 months. After RNA was extracted from PBMCs, the TCR library was made from it. This same sample was also taken into another study, of T cells in Graves' hyperthyroidism and ophthalmopathy.

This material consisted of peripheral blood mononuclear cells (PBMCs), taken at new diagnosis, from a patient treated with antithyroid drugs. These receptors all come from a woman aged 18-35 years with Graves disease.

The chain recombines TRBV29-1 with TRBJ2-7; the D is unclear. V gave up 0 bases and J gave up 2 bases, with 2 bases separating them. The CDR3 covers 11 residues. Germline V gene lookup returns CDR1 SQVTM and CDR2 ANQGSEA. The CDR3 bases are TGCAGCGTTGAAGACCCCTACGAGCAGTACTTC. Protein sequence: CSVEDPYEQYF.

The table lists this clonotype with many counts. This chain connects TRBV28 to TRBJ2-7, with 8 bases lining up with TRBD1. Per germline, CDR1 MDHEN and CDR2 SYDVKM. Trimming took 4 bases from V and 7 from J; bases not matched to a gene: 9. The CDR3 spans 14 residues. CDR3 sequence reads: CASSWVQGAREQYF. CDR3 nucleotide sequence: TGTGCCAGCAGTTGGGTGCAGGGGGCGAGGGAGCAGTACTTC. The full variable domain, in which reference TRBV28 and TRBJ2-7 provide the parts outside the CDR3, is DVKVTQSSRYLVKRTGEKVFLECVQDMDHENMFWYRQDPGLGLRLIYFSYDVKMKEKGDIPEGYSVSREKKERFSLILESASTNQTSMYLCASSWVQGAREQYFGPGTRLTVT.